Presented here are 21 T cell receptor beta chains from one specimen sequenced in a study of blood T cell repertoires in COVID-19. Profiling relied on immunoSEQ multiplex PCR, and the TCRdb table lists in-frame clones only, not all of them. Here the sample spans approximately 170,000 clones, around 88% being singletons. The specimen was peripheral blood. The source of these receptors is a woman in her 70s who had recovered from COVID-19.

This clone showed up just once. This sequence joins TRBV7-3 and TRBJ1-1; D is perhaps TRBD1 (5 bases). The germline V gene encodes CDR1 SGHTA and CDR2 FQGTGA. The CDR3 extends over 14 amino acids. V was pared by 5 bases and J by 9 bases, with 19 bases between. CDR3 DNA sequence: TGTGCCAGCAGCCCCAATAGGGGTACAGCCAAAGCTTTCTTT. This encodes CASSPNRGTAKAFF.

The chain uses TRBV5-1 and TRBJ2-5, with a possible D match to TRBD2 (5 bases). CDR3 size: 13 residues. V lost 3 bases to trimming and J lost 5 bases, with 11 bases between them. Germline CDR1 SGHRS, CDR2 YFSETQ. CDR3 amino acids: CASSSARGETQYF. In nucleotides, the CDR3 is TGCGCCAGCAGCTCCGCTAGAGGGGAGACCCAGTACTTC.

The CDR3 DNA reads TGCGCCAGCAGTCCCGACAGGGGTGGCACTGAAGCTTTCTTT. Its protein is CASSPDRGGTEAFF. The chain carries TRBV10-1 and TRBJ1-1, with TRBD1 matching over 8 bases. CDR3 length: 14 residues. Germline CDR1 and CDR2: WNHNN and SYGVQD (reference sequence). The V and J ends lost 5 bases and 4 bases, in that order; junction bases with no gene match: 6.

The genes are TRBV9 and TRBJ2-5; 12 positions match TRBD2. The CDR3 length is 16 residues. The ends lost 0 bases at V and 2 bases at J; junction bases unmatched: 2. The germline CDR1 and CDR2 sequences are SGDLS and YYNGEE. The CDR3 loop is CASSVGLAGGQETQYF. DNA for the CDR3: TGTGCCAGCAGCGTAGGTCTAGCGGGGGGGCAAGAGACCCAGTACTTC.

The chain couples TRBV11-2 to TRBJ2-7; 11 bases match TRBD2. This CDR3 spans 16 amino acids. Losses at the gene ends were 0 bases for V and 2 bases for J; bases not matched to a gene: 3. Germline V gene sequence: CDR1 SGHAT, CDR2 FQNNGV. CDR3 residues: CASSLERLAGTYEQYF. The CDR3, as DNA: TGTGCCAGCAGCTTAGAGCGACTAGCGGGGACCTACGAGCAGTACTTC.

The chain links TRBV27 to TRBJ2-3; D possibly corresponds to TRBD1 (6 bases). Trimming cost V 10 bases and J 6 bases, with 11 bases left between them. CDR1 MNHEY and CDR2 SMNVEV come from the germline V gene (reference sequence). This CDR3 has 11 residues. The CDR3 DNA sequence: TGTGCCACCCCAGACAGGGATACGCAGTATTTT. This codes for CATPDRDTQYF.

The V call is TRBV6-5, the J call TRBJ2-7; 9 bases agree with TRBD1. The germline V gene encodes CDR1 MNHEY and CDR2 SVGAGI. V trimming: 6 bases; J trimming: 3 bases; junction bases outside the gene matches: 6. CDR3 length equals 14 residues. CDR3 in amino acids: CASSPRDRDYEQYF. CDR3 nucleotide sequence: TGTGCCAGCAGCCCCCGGGACAGGGACTACGAGCAGTACTTC.

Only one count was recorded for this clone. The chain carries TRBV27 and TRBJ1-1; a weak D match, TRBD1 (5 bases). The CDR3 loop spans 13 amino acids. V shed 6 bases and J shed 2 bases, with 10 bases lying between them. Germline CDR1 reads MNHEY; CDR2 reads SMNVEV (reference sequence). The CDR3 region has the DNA TGTGCCAGCAGCGCCCAGGGTAACACTGAAGCTTTCTTT. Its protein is CASSAQGNTEAFF.

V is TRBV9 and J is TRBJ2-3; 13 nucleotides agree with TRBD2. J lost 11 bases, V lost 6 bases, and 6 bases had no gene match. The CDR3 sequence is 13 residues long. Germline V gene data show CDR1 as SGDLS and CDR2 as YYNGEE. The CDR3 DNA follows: TGTGCCAGCACCCCCACTAGCGGGGGGGGGCAGTATTTT. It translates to CASTPTSGGGQYF.

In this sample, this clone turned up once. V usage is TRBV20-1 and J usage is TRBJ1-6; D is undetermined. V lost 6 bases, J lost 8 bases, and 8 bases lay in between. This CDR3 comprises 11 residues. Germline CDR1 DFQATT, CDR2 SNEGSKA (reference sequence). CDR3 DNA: TGCAGTGCCTCGTTCCATTCACCCCTCCACTTT. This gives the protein CSASFHSPLHF.

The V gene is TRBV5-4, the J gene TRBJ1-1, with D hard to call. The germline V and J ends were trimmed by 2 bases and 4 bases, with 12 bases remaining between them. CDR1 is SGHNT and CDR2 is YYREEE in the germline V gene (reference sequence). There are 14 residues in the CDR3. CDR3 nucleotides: TGTGCCAGCAGCTTACCGGGCCGGGGCACTGAAGCTTTCTTT. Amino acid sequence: CASSLPGRGTEAFF.

CDR3 DNA: TGTGCCAGCAGCTTGGTATCAGGGGTCCCCGCGAACACCGGGGAGCTGTTTTTT. Translation gives CASSLVSGVPANTGELFF. J is TRBJ2-2 and V is TRBV5-6, with a tentative D call TRBD1 (6 bases). The CDR3 sequence is 18 residues long. The V end lost 0 bases, the J end lost 0 bases, and 15 bases lay between the germline ends. Germline V gives CDR1 SGHDT, CDR2 YYEEEE.

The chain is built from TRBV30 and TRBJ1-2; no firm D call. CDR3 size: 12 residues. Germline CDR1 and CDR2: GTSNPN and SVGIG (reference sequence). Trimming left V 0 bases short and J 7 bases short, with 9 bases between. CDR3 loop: CAWSVTAAGYTF. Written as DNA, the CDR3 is TGTGCCTGGAGTGTAACAGCGGCTGGCTACACCTTC. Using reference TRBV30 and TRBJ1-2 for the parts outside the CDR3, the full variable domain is SQTIHQWPATLVQPVGSPLSLECTVEGTSNPNLYWYRQAAGRGLQLLFYSVGIGQISSEVPQNLSASRPQDRQFILSSKKLLLSDSGFYLCAWSVTAAGYTFGSGTRLTVV.

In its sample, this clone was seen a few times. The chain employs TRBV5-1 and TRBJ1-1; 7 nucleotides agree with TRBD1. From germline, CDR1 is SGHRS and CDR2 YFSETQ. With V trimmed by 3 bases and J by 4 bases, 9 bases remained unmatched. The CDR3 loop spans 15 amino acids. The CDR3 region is CASSSPGQPGTEAFF. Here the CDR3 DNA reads TGCGCCAGCAGCTCTCCGGGACAGCCGGGCACTGAAGCTTTCTTT.

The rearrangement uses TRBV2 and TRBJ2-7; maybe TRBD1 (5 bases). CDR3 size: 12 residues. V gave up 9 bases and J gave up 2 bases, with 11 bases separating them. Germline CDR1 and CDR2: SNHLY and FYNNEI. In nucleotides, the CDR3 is TGTGCCAGGCAGGGCGCGCCCTACGAGCAGTACTTC. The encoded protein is CARQGAPYEQYF.

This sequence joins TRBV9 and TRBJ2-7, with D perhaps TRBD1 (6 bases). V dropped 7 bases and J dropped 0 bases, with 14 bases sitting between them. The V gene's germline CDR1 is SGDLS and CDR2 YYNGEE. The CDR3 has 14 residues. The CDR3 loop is CASGEDRSSYEQYF. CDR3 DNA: TGTGCCAGCGGAGAAGACAGGAGCTCCTACGAGCAGTACTTC.

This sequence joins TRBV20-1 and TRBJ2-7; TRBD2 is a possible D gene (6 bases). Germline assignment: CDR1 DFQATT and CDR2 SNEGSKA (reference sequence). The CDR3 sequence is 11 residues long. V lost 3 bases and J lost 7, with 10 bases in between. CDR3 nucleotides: TGCAGTGCTAGGGTGCGGGAAGAGCAGTACTTC. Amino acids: CSARVREEQYF.

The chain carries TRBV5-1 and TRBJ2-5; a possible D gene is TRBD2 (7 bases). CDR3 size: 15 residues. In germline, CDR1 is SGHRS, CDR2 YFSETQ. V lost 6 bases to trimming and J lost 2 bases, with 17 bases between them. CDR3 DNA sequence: TGCGCCAGCAAAGGGGGGGGACAACCGCAAGAGACCCAGTACTTC. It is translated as CASKGGGQPQETQYF.

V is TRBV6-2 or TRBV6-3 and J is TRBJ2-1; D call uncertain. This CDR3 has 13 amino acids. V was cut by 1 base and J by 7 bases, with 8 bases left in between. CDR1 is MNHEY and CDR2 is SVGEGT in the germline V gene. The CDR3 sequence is CASSYYSRNEQFF. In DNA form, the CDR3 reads TGTGCCAGCAGTTACTATAGCCGTAATGAGCAGTTCTTC.

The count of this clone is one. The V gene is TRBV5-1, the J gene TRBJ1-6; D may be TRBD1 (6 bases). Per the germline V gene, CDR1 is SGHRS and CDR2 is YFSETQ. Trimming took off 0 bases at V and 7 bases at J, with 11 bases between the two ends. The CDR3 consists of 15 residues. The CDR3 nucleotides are TGCGCCAGCAGCTTGGTGGGCCAGGGGAATTCACCCCTCCACTTT. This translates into CASSLVGQGNSPLHF.

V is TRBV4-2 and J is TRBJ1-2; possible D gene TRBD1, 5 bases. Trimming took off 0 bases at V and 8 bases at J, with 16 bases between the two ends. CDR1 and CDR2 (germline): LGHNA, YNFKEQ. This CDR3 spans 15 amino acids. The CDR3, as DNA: TGTGCCAGCAGCCAAGATAGGGCGGGGGGTCGCGGCTACACCTTC. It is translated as CASSQDRAGGRGYTF.